The 19 T cell receptor beta chains listed next were all sequenced from one sample in a study of T cells in Graves' hyperthyroidism and ophthalmopathy. TCR beta CDR3 region amplification was performed from RNA transcripts. The primer set for the first-round RT-PCR of the TCR CDR3 was HTBI. TCRdb passed the multiplex PCR reads through MiXCR, listing each CDR3 protein once. The sample includes fewer than 450,000 distinct CDR3 sequences, about a sixth seen only once; the top ten take around a third. The sample consisted of blood. All receptors come from a woman younger than 45 with Graves' hyperthyroidism that later progressed to Graves' ophthalmopathy.

In this sample, this clonotype turned up many times. This chain uses TRBV3-1 with TRBJ2-1; D gene ambiguous. Per germline, CDR1 LGHDT and CDR2 YNNKEL (reference sequence). V lost 5 bases and J lost 7, with 21 bases in between. The CDR3 sequence is 16 residues long. CDR3 nucleotide sequence: TGTGCCAGCAGCAGCCGTATCGGCAGGCTGGCGAATGAGCAGTTCTTC. It encodes CASSSRIGRLANEQFF.

The chain recombines TRBV12-5 with TRBJ1-1; TRBD1 matches at 7 bases. CDR3 length: 16 residues. V shed 1 base, J shed 0 bases, and the junction held 5 bases outside the gene matches. In germline, CDR1 is LGHNT, CDR2 FRNRAP. The CDR3 nucleotides are TGTGCTAGTGGTTTGGGGGTGGACAGGATGAACACTGAAGCTTTCTTT. Amino acids: CASGLGVDRMNTEAFF.

This clonotype was observed at least ten times. The chain links TRBV29-1 to TRBJ2-2; no clear D. Germline-derived CDR1 and CDR2 are SQVTM and ANQGSEA. The length of the CDR3 is 13 residues. V shed 3 bases and J shed 4 bases, with 9 bases lying between them. The DNA of the CDR3 is TGCAGCGTTGAGGTTCGGGTCACCGGGGAGCTGTTTTTT. As protein: CSVEVRVTGELFF.

The chain carries TRBV28 and TRBJ1-1, with D unresolved. Germline V gene sequence: CDR1 MDHEN, CDR2 SYDVKM. CDR3 length equals 13 residues. Trimming took off 5 bases at V and 6 bases at J, with 13 bases between the two ends. The CDR3 sequence is CASSRAWVAEAFF. The CDR3 bases are TGTGCCAGCAGTCGGGCGTGGGTCGCTGAAGCTTTCTTT.

At least ten counts were recorded for this clonotype. V gene TRBV30 combines with J gene TRBJ1-3; D not resolved. Germline CDR1 reads GTSNPN; CDR2 reads SVGIG (reference sequence). The CDR3 runs 14 residues. The V end was cut by 2 bases, the J end by 2 bases, with 10 bases between. The DNA for the CDR3 is TGTGCCTGGAGTCCCGACTTTACTGGAAACACCATATATTTT. This gives the protein CAWSPDFTGNTIYF.

The table lists this clonotype with a few counts. The rearrangement joins TRBV28 to TRBJ1-1; 8 nucleotides agree with TRBD1. V dropped 7 bases and J dropped 1; count of bases not matched to a gene: 5. The V gene's germline CDR1 is MDHEN and CDR2 SYDVKM. The CDR3 runs 14 residues. The CDR3, as DNA: TGTGCCAGCATTGTGGGACAGGCGAACACTGAAGCTTTCTTT. Protein: CASIVGQANTEAFF.

This clonotype was seen many times. The chain is built from TRBV7-8 and TRBJ1-6; 8 bases match TRBD1. This CDR3 region has 15 residues. Germline V lookup: CDR1 SGHVS, CDR2 FQNEAQ. Trimming removed 2 bases from V and 7 bases from J; junction bases left unmatched: 4. For the CDR3, the DNA is TGTGCCAGCAGCTTATCTACAGGGGGAAATTCACCCCTCCACTTT. Translated: CASSLSTGGNSPLHF.

V gene TRBV20-1 combines with J gene TRBJ2-1; TRBD2 agrees at 7 bases. Germline loops: CDR1 DFQATT, CDR2 SNEGSKA (reference sequence). The CDR3 is 14 residues long. Trimming cost V 4 bases and J 2 bases; bases outside gene matches: 5. CDR3 coding DNA: TGCAGTGCTATTAGCGGGTCAACCTACAATGAGCAGTTCTTC. Translating it yields CSAISGSTYNEQFF.

This clonotype turned up a few times. V usage is TRBV4-1 and J usage is TRBJ2-7; the match to TRBD1 covers 11 bases. J lost 4 bases, V lost 1 base, and 6 bases had no gene match. The germline V gene has CDR1 MGHRA and CDR2 YSYEKL. The CDR3 contains 16 residues. DNA for the CDR3: TGCGCCAGCAGCCAAGGACCCGGGACAGGGGGATACGAGCAGTACTTC. Its translation is CASSQGPGTGGYEQYF.

This clonotype has more than one count but fewer than ten. The genes are TRBV20-1 and TRBJ2-7; TRBD2 aligns across 15 bases. Germline V gene lookup returns CDR1 DFQATT and CDR2 SNEGSKA (reference sequence). The CDR3 has 14 residues. The V gene end was trimmed by 1 base and the J gene end by 7 bases; junction bases not matched to a gene: 2. The CDR3 reads CSARGTSGGGEQYF. As DNA, the CDR3 is TGCAGTGCTAGAGGGACTAGCGGGGGGGGAGAGCAGTACTTC.

Many counts were recorded for this clonotype. The rearrangement uses TRBV12-3 or TRBV12-4 and TRBJ1-5; possible D gene TRBD1, 6 bases. Trimming left V 6 bases short and J 3 bases short, with 18 bases between. The CDR3 has 16 amino acids. DNA for the CDR3: TGTGCCAGCAGCCTACAGGGTCTGGCGTACAATCAGCCCCAGCATTTT. It yields the protein CASSLQGLAYNQPQHF.

This clonotype was seen ten or more times. The rearrangement uses TRBV11-1 and TRBJ2-3; D unclear. CDR1 and CDR2 from the germline V gene are SGHAT and FQDESV (reference sequence). V lost 5 bases and J 4 bases, leaving 13 bases between the germline ends. The CDR3 loop spans 14 amino acids. CDR3 in amino acids: CASSTPSGADTQYF. The CDR3 DNA sequence: TGTGCCAGCAGCACCCCCTCGGGCGCAGATACGCAGTATTTT.

This clonotype was seen repeatedly, ten times or more. The chain joins TRBV30 to TRBJ1-1; D unresolved. Germline-derived CDR1 and CDR2 are GTSNPN and SVGIG (reference sequence). V was trimmed by 7 bases and J by 10 bases, leaving 16 bases between them. This CDR3 region has 11 residues. This CDR3 reads CALTPASGAFF. In DNA, the CDR3 is TGTGCCTTGACACCCGCGTCTGGAGCTTTCTTT.

This chain links TRBV20-1 with TRBJ2-5; tentatively, D is TRBD2 (5 bases). The CDR3 totals 11 residues. V shed 2 bases and J shed 5 bases, with 6 bases lying between them. Per the germline V gene, CDR1 is DFQATT and CDR2 is SNEGSKA (reference sequence). The CDR3 protein is CSARTGETQYF. CDR3 sequence (DNA): TGCAGTGCTAGAACGGGGGAGACCCAGTACTTC.

The sample holds a few counts of this clonotype. V is TRBV9 and J is TRBJ2-7, with 9 bases lining up with TRBD1. The CDR3 contains 14 residues. Germline loops: CDR1 SGDLS, CDR2 YYNGEE. Trimming took 0 bases from V and 3 from J; bases not matched to a gene: 1. The CDR3 sequence: CASSVEGQGYEQYF. The CDR3 DNA is TGTGCCAGCAGCGTAGAGGGACAGGGCTACGAGCAGTACTTC.

This clonotype was counted only a few times. This sequence joins TRBV10-1 and TRBJ1-1, with unresolved D. This CDR3 region has 13 residues. V was clipped by 6 bases and J by 5 bases, with 13 bases between them. The germline CDR1 and CDR2 sequences are WNHNN and SYGVQD (reference sequence). The CDR3 region has the DNA TGCGCCAGCAGCCCGGATCATGGGACTGAAGCTTTCTTT. Its protein is CASSPDHGTEAFF.

This clonotype was counted between two and nine times. The V call is TRBV5-1, the J call TRBJ2-7, with D tentatively TRBD1 or TRBD2 (5 bases each). The germline V and J ends were trimmed by 4 bases and 5 bases, with 16 bases remaining between them. The CDR3 runs to 14 residues. CDR1 SGHRS and CDR2 YFSETQ come from the germline V gene. The CDR3 coding sequence is TGCGCCAGCAGCCTGACGGGACCTTATGACGAGCAGTACTTC. This translates into CASSLTGPYDEQYF. The entire variable domain, with the rest obtained from reference TRBV5-1 and TRBJ2-7, is as follows: KAGVTQTPRYLIKTRGQQVTLSCSPISGHRSVSWYQQTPGQGLQFLFEYFSETQRNKGNFPGRFSGRQFSNSRSEMNVSTLELGDSALYLCASSLTGPYDEQYFGPGTRLTVT.

The chain uses TRBV6-1 and TRBJ1-5; no reliable D call. Germline assignment: CDR1 MNHNS and CDR2 SASEGT. The CDR3 consists of 17 residues. V lost 4 bases and J 5 bases, leaving 21 bases between the germline ends. Here the CDR3 DNA reads TGTGCCAGCAGTGTAAAATTCGGAAGGGCATCTCATCAGCCCCAGCATTTT. It is translated as CASSVKFGRASHQPQHF.

In this sample, this clonotype turned up many times. The chain couples TRBV19 to TRBJ1-5; D remains ambiguous. CDR1 is LNHDA, CDR2 SQIVND, per germline (reference sequence). V shed 1 base and J shed 3 bases, with 4 bases lying between them. The CDR3 sequence is 13 residues long. The CDR3 DNA reads TGTGCCAGTAGTATAGGCACCAATCAGCCCCAGCATTTT. Residues: CASSIGTNQPQHF.